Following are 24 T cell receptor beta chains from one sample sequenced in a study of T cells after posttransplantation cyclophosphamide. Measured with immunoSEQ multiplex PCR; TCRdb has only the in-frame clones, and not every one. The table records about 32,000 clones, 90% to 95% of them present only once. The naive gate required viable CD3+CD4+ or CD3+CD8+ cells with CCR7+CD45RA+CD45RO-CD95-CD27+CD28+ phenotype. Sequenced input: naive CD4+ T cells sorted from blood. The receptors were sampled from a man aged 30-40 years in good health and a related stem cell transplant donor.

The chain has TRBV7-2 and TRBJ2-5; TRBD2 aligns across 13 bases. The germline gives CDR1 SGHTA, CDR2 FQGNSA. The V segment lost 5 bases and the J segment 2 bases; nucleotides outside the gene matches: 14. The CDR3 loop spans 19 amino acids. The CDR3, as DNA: TGTGCCAGCAGCGATGCTAACTTAGGACTAGCGGGGGTACAAGAGACCCAGTACTTC. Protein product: CASSDANLGLAGVQETQYF.

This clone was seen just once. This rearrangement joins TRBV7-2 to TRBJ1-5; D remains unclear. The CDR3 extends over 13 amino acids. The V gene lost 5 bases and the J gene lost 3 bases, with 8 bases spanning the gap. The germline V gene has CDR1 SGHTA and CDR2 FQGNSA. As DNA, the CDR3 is TGTGCCAGCAGCCCCCCAGACAATCAGCCCCAGCATTTT. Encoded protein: CASSPPDNQPQHF. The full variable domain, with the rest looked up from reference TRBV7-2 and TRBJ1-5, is GAGVSQSPSNKVTEKGKDVELRCDPISGHTALYWYRQSLGQGLEFLIYFQGNSAPDKSGLPSDRFSAERTGGSVSTLTIQRTQQEDSAVYLCASSPPDNQPQHFGDGTRLSIL.

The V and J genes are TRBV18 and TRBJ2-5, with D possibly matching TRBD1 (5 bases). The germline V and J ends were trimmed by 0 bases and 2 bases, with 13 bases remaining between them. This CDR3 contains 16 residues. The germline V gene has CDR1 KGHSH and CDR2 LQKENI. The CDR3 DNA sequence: TGTGCCAGCTCACCACCCTTTGGGGCCCTACAAGAGACCCAGTACTTC. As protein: CASSPPFGALQETQYF. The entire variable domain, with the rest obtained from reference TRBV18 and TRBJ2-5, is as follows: NAGVMQNPRHLVRRRGQEARLRCSPMKGHSHVYWYRQLPEEGLKFMVYLQKENIIDESGMPKERFSAEFPKEGPSILRIQQVVRGDSAAYFCASSPPFGALQETQYFGPGTRLLVL.

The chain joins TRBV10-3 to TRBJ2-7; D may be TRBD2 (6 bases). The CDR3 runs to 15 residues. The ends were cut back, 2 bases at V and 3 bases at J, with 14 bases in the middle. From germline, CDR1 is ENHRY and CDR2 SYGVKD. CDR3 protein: CAISEPGDRSYEQYF. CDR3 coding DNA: TGTGCCATCAGTGAGCCGGGAGACAGAAGCTACGAGCAGTACTTC.

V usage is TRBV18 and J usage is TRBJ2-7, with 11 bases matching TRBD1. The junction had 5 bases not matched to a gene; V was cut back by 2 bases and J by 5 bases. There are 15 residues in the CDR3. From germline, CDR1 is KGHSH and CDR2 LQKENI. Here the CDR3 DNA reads TGTGCCAGCTCACCAAGGACAGGGGGCATCGACGAGCAGTACTTC. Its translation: CASSPRTGGIDEQYF.

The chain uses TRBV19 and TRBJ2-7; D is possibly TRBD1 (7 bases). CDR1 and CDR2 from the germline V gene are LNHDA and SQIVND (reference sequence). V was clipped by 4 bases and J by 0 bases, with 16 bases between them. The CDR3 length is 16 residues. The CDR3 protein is CASSTRRDSSSYEQYF. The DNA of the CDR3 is TGTGCCAGTAGTACTAGGAGGGACAGTTCCTCCTACGAGCAGTACTTC.

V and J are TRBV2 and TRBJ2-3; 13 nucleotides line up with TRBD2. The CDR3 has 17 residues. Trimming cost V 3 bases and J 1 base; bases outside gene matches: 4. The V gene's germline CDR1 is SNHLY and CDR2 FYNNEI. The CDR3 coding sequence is TGTGCCAGCAGTGACTCGGGACTAGCGGGGCGCACAGATACGCAGTATTTT. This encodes CASSDSGLAGRTDTQYF.

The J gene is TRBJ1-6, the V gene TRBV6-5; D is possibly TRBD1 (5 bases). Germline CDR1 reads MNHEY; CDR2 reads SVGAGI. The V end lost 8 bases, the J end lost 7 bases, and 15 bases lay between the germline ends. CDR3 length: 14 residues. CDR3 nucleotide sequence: TGTGCCAGCTCCCAGGGTGGCCAAAATTCACCCCTCCACTTT. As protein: CASSQGGQNSPLHF.

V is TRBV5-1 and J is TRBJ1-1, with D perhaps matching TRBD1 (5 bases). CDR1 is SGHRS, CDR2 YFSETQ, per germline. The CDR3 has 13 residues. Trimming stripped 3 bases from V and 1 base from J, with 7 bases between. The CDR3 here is CASSWGGNTEAFF. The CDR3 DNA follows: TGCGCCAGCAGCTGGGGGGGGAACACTGAAGCTTTCTTT.

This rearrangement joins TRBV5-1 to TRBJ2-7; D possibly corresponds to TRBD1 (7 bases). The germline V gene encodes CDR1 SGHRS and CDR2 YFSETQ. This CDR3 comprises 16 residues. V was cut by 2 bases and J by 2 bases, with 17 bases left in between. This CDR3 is CASSFPGGQKTYEQYF. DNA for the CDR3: TGCGCCAGCAGCTTCCCAGGGGGGCAGAAGACCTACGAGCAGTACTTC.

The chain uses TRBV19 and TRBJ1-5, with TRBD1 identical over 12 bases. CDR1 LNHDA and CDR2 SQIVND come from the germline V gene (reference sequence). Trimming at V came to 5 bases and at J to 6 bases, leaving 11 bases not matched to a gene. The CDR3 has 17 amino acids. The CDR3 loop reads CASSGTGGGSGSQPQHF. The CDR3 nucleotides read TGTGCCAGTAGTGGGACAGGGGGCGGCTCGGGGAGTCAGCCCCAGCATTTT.

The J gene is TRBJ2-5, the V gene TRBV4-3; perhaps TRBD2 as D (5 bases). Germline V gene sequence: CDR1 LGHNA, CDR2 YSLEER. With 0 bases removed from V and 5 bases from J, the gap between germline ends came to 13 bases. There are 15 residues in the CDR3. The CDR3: CASSQDLLGRETQYF. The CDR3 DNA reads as TGCGCCAGCAGCCAAGATCTACTAGGACGCGAGACCCAGTACTTC.

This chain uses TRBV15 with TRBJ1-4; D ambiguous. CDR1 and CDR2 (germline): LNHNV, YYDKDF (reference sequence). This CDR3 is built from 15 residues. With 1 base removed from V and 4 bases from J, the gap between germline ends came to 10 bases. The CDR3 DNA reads TGTGCCACCAGCAGAGTGCAGGCGTTTAATGAAAAACTGTTTTTT. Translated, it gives CATSRVQAFNEKLFF.

CDR3: CASSPSGQMGLSEAFF. The CDR3 coding sequence is TGTGCCAGCTCACCCTCGGGACAAATGGGCTTATCTGAAGCTTTCTTT. The rearrangement uses TRBV18 and TRBJ1-1, with D possibly being TRBD1 (6 bases). The CDR3 spans 16 residues. Trimming cost V 3 bases and J 6 bases, with 20 bases left between them. Looked up from germline, CDR1 is KGHSH and CDR2 is LQKENI.

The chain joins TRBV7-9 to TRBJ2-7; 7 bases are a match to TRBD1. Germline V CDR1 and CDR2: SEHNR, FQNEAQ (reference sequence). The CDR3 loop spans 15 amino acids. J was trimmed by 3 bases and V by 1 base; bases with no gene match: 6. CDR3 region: CASSLERGPNYEQYF. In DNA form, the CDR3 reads TGTGCCAGCAGCTTAGAAAGGGGGCCGAACTACGAGCAGTACTTC.

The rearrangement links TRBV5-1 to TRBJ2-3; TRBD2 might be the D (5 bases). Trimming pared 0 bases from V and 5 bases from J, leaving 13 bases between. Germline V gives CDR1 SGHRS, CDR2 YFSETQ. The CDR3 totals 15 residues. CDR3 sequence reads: CASSLDGVARDTQYF. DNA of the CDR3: TGCGCCAGCAGCTTGGATGGGGTAGCGAGAGATACGCAGTATTTT.

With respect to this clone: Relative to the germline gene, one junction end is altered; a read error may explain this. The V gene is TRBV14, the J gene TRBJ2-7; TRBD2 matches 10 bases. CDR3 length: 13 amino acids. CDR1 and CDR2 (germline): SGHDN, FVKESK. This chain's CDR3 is CASSHLAGGAANF. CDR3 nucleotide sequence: TGTGCCAGCAGCCACTTAGCGGGGGGCGCGGCGAACTTC.

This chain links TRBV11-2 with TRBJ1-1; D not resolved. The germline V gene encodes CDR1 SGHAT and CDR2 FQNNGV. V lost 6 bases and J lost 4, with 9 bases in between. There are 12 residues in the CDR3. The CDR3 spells CASSQDFTEAFF. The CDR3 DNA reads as TGTGCCAGCAGTCAAGACTTCACTGAAGCTTTCTTT.

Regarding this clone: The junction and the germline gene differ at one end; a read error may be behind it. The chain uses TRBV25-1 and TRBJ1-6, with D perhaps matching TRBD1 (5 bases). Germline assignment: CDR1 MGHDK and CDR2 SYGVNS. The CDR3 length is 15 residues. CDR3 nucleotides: TGTGCCGGCAGTGCCCCCTCAGGGAATAATTCACCCCTCCACTTT. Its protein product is CAGSAPSGNNSPLHF.

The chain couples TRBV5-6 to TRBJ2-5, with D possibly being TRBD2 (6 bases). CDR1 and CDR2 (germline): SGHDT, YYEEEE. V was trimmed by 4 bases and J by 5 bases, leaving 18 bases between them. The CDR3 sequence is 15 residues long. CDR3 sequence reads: CASSPAGTPRETQYF. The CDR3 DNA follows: TGTGCCAGCAGCCCAGCCGGGACTCCGAGGGAGACCCAGTACTTC. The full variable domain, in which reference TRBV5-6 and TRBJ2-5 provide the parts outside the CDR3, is DAGVTQSPTHLIKTRGQQVTLRCSPKSGHDTVSWYQQALGQGPQFIFQYYEEEERQRGNFPDRFSGHQFPNYSSELNVNALLLGDSALYLCASSPAGTPRETQYFGPGTRLLVL.

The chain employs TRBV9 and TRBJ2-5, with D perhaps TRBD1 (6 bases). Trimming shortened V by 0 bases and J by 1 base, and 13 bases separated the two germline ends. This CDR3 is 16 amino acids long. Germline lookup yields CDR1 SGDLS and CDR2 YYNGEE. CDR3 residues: CASSVGTEPTQETQYF. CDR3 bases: TGTGCCAGCAGCGTAGGGACAGAGCCGACCCAAGAGACCCAGTACTTC.

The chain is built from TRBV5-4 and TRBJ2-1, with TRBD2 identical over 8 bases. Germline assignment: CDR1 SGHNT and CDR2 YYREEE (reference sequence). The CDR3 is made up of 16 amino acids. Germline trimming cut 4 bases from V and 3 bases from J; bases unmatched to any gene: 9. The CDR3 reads CASSPFRGGIYNEQFF. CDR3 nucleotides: TGTGCCAGCAGCCCCTTTCGGGGGGGTATCTACAATGAGCAGTTCTTC.

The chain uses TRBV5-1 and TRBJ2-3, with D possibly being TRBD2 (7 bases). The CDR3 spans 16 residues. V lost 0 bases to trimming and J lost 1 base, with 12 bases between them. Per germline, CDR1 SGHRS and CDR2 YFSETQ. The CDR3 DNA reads TGCGCCAGCAGCTTGGAGGGGGGGGATGGCACAGATACGCAGTATTTT. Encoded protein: CASSLEGGDGTDTQYF.

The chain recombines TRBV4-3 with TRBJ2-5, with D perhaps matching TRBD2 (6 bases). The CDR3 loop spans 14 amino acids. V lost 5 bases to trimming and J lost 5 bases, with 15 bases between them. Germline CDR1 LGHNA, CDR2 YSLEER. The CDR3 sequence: CASSALPGGETQYF. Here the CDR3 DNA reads TGCGCCAGCAGCGCTCTCCCTGGGGGGGAGACCCAGTACTTC.